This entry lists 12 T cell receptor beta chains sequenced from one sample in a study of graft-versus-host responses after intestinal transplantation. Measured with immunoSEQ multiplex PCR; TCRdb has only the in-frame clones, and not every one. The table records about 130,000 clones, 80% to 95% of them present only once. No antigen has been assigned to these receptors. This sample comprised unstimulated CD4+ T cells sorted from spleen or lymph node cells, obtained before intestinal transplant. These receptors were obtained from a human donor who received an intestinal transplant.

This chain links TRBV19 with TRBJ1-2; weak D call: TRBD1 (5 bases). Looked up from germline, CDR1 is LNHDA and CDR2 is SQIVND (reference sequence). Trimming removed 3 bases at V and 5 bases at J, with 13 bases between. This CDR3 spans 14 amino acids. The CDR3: CASSIQGRNYGYTF. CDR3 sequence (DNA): TGTGCCAGTAGTATCCAGGGACGGAATTATGGCTACACCTTC. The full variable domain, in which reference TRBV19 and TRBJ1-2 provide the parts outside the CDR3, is DGGITQSPKYLFRKEGQNVTLSCEQNLNHDAMYWYRQDPGQGLRLIYYSQIVNDFQKGDIAEGYSVSREKKESFPLTVTSAQKNPTAFYLCASSIQGRNYGYTFGSGTRLTVV.

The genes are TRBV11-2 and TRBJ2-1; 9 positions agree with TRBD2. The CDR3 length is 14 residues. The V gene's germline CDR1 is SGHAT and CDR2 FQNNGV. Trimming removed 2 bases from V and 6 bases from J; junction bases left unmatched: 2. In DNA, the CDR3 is TGTGCCAGCAGCTTAAGCGGGAGGAGCAATGAGCAGTTCTTC. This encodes CASSLSGRSNEQFF.

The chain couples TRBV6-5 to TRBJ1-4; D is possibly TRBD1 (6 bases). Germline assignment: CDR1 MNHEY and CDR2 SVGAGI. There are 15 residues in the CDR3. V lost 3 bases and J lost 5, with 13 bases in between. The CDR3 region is CASSYWGQGNEKLFF. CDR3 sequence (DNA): TGTGCCAGCAGTTATTGGGGGCAGGGGAATGAAAAACTGTTTTTT.

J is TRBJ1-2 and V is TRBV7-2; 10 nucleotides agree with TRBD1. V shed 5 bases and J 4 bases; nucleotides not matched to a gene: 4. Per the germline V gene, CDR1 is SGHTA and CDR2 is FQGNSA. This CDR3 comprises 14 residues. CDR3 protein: CASSLTGGVYGYTF. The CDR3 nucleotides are TGTGCCAGCAGCCTGACAGGGGGCGTCTATGGCTACACCTTC. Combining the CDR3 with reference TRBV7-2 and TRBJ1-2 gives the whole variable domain GAGVSQSPSNKVTEKGKDVELRCDPISGHTALYWYRQSLGQGLEFLIYFQGNSAPDKSGLPSDRFSAERTGGSVSTLTIQRTQQEDSAVYLCASSLTGGVYGYTFGSGTRLTVV.

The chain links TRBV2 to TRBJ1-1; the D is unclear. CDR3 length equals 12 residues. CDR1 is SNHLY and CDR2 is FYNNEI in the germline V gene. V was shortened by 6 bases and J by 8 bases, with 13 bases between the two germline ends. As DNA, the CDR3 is TGTGCCAGCAGGCCTGGGGTCCCAGAAGCTTTCTTT. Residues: CASRPGVPEAFF.

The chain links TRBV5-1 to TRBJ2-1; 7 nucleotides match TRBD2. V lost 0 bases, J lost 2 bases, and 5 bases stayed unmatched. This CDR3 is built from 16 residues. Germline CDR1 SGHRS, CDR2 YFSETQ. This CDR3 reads CASSLEPSGTYNEQFF. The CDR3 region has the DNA TGCGCCAGCAGCTTGGAGCCTAGCGGCACCTACAATGAGCAGTTCTTC. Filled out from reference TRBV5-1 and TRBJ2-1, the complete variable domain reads KAGVTQTPRYLIKTRGQQVTLSCSPISGHRSVSWYQQTPGQGLQFLFEYFSETQRNKGNFPGRFSGRQFSNSRSEMNVSTLELGDSALYLCASSLEPSGTYNEQFFGPGTRLTVL.

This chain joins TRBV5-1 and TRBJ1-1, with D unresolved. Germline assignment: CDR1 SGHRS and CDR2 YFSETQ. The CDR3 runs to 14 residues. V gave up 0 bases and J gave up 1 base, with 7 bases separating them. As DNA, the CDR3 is TGCGCCAGCAGCTTGGACCTATCGAACACTGAAGCTTTCTTT. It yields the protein CASSLDLSNTEAFF.

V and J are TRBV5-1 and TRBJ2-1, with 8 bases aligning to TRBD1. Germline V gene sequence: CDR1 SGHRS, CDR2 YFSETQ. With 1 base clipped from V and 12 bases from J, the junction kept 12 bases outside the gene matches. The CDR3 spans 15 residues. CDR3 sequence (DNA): TGCGCCAGCAGCTTGCCGGGACAGGAGTTGTGGGGGCAGTTCTTC. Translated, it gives CASSLPGQELWGQFF.

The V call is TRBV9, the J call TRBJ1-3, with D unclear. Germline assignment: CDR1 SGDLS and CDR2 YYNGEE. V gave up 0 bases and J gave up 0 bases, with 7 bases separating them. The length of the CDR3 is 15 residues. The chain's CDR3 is CASSVGMFSGNTIYF. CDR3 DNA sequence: TGTGCCAGCAGCGTAGGAATGTTCTCTGGAAACACCATATATTTT.

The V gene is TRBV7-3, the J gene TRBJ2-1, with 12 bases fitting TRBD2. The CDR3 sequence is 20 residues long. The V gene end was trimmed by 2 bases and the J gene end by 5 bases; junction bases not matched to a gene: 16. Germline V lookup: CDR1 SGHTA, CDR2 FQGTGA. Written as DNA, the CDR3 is TGTGCCAGCAGCTTACGGACTAAAGAACTAGCGGGAGGCCCGCACAATGAGCAGTTCTTC. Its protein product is CASSLRTKELAGGPHNEQFF.

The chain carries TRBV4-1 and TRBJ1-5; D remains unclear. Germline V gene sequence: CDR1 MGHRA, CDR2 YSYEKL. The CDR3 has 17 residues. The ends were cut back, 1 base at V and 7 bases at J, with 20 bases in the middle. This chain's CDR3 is CASSQGFRTSTWQPQHF. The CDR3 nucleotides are TGCGCCAGCAGCCAAGGATTTAGGACCTCAACCTGGCAGCCCCAGCATTTT.

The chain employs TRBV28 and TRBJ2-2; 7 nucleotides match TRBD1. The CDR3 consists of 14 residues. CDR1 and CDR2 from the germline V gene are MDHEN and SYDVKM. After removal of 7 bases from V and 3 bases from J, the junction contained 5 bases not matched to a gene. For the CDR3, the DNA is TGTGCCAGCATTCGGGACAGATACACCGGGGAGCTGTTTTTT. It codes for CASIRDRYTGELFF.